These 5 T cell receptor beta chains were all obtained from the same sample, sequenced in a study of blood T cell repertoires in COVID-19. Assay: immunoSEQ multiplex PCR; the TCRdb copy retains only in-frame clones and omits some. The sample has 65,000 to 75,000 clones, around nine tenths seen once. The sample comprised peripheral blood. The receptors originated from a woman older than 75 with active or convalescent COVID-19.

At least ten counts were recorded for this clone. This rearrangement joins TRBV11-3 to TRBJ1-1; D is undetermined. The germline CDR1 and CDR2 sequences are SGHNT and YENEEA. This CDR3 comprises 13 residues. V dropped 3 bases and J dropped 0 bases, with 5 bases sitting between them. CDR3 nucleotides: TGTGCCAGCAGCTTTTACTTGAACACTGAAGCTTTCTTT. Protein sequence: CASSFYLNTEAFF.

This chain's CDR3 is CASSSYQGGTQEAFF. As DNA, the CDR3 is TGTGCCAGCAGCTCCTATCAGGGAGGGACGCAAGAAGCTTTCTTT. The gene calls are TRBV7-9 and TRBJ1-1; D possibly corresponds to TRBD1 (5 bases). V was cut by 4 bases and J by 8 bases, with 20 bases left in between. The CDR3 consists of 15 residues. Germline V gene data show CDR1 as SEHNR and CDR2 as FQNEAQ (reference sequence).

CDR3 sequence reads: CASSLVYRDEKLFF. The CDR3 DNA sequence: TGTGCCAGCAGCTTAGTCTACAGGGATGAAAAACTGTTTTTT. V is TRBV7-2 and J is TRBJ1-4, with a tentative D call TRBD1 (6 bases). The germline CDR1 and CDR2 sequences are SGHTA and FQGNSA. Trimming took off 1 base at V and 6 bases at J, with 9 bases between the two ends. The CDR3 sequence is 14 residues long.

This sequence joins TRBV12-5 and TRBJ1-2, with TRBD1 matching 8 bases. CDR1 LGHNT and CDR2 FRNRAP come from the germline V gene. V shed 0 bases and J 4 bases; nucleotides not matched to a gene: 4. CDR3 length equals 15 residues. The CDR3 region is CASGLVDRGRYGYTF. The CDR3 DNA sequence: TGTGCTAGTGGTTTGGTTGACAGGGGCCGCTATGGCTACACCTTC.

This clone came up many times. The V call is TRBV2, the J call TRBJ2-5, with TRBD1 matching 10 bases. The trim removed 6 bases at V and 1 base at J, leaving 5 bases unmatched. The CDR3 has 15 amino acids. Germline loops: CDR1 SNHLY, CDR2 FYNNEI. Written as DNA, the CDR3 is TGTGCCAGCAGCTATGACAGGGGGCTCCAAGAGACCCAGTACTTC. This sequence encodes CASSYDRGLQETQYF.